This T cell receptor beta chain comes out of a study of blood T cell repertoires in COVID-19. Study-wide background: Acute-phase and convalescent COVID-19 samples originated in the United States, Italy and Spain. The cDNA or gDNA used as material had been derived from T cells, B-cell-depleted T cells, or PBMCs.

This clone was seen just once. The CDR3 has 14 amino acids. V was clipped by 8 bases and J by 7 bases; unmatched bases: 7. The germline V gene has CDR1 LGHNA and CDR2 YSLEER. Authors' methods: Using reference gene primer amplification, nucleated cell counts were estimated. Clones were sequenced by immunoSEQ multiplex PCR, and TCRdb holds only the in-frame ones, with some missing. V, J and clone size are those of that table, while D and trimming were read from the DNA. In the table there are 200,000 to 300,000 clones, 88% of which are singletons. Material: peripheral blood. The source is a man older than 75 with acute or convalescent COVID-19. The chain couples TRBV4-3 to TRBJ1-6, with 8 bases lining up with TRBD1. This CDR3 reads CASSWTGRNSPLHF. The CDR3, as DNA: TGCGCCAGCTCTTGGACAGGGAGAAATTCACCCCTCCACTTT.